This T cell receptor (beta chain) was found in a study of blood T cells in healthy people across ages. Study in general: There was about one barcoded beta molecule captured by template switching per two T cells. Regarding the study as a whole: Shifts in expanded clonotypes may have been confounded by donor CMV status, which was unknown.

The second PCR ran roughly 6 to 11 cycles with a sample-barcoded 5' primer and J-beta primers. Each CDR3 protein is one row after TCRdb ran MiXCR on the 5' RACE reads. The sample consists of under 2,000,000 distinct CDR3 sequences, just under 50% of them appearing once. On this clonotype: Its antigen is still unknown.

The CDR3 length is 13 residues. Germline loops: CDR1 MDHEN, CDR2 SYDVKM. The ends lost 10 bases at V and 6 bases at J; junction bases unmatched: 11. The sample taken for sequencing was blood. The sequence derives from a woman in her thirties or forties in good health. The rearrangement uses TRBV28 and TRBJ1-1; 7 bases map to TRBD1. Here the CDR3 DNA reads TGTGCCACAGGGGGAAGGTTTGTCGCTGAAGCTTTCTTT. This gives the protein CATGGRFVAEAFF.